The subject of this entry is one TCR beta chain. Each replicate PCR on the sorted subsets used 200 to 250 ng DNA (around 30,000 T cell genomes). Authors' methods: ImmunoSEQ only sent back junction sequences with no quality scores, so filtering was done differently. Repertoires were generated with immunoSEQ multiplex PCR, while TCRdb's copy carries only in-frame clones and drops some. V and J calls and clone size are as listed in that table; D and trimming were resolved from the DNA. The data hold about 2 million clones, with approximately 95% observed a single time. The data stem from a study of shared clonotypes between healthy human individuals. CD45RO-negative CD8 cells positively selected for CCR7 made up the naive population, which excluded terminally differentiated effector memory CD45RA+ cells. Losses at the gene ends were 6 bases for V and 1 base for J; bases not matched to a gene: 3. The CDR3 consists of 15 residues. CDR1 and CDR2 (germline): MNHEY, SVGAGI.

V is TRBV6-5 and J is TRBJ2-2; TRBD1 matches at 9 bases. The clonotype originates from a man aged 18-30 years in good health. Sequencing input: naive CD8+ T cells sorted from blood. The CDR3 here is CASSPDRGNTGELFF. The DNA for the CDR3 is TGTGCCAGCAGCCCGGACAGGGGGAACACCGGGGAGCTGTTTTTT.